This T cell receptor beta chain was sequenced in a study of blood T cell repertoires in COVID-19 (TCRdb year 2020). Background on the whole study: Collaborator samples came from the United States, Italy and Spain and covered acute and convalescent phases of COVID-19. The prospective study material was composed of cDNA or gDNA derived from T cells, B-cell-depleted T cells, or PBMCs. Deeply sampled blood TCRbeta repertoires from subjects exposed to, actively infected with, or recovered from COVID-19 were included in the dataset. The repertoires were made available in a free public database intended to serve as a resource for research on the immune response to SARS-CoV-2. Samples came from the ongoing ImmuneRACE study (first 160 participants) plus 1,254 subjects from 6 global collaborators. Nearly every sample came with metadata listing a de-identified subject ID, COVID-19 status, age in years and sex. HLA class I and class II types, where available, came from metadata supplied by the sample provider rather than from assay-based typing.

The immunoSEQ Assay, a bias-controlled multiplex PCR, was used to amplify TCRbeta CDR3 regions from genomic DNA. On the authors' methods: Within the assay, amplification of reference gene primers was used to estimate how many nucleated cells each sample contained. To quantify the absolute abundance of each unique TCRbeta CDR3 rearrangement, sequence reads were collapsed and filtered. For each sample, productive Simpson clonality was calculated as the square root of Simpson's diversity index over productive rearrangements. Held by TCRdb, this immuneACCESS table contains in-frame sequences only and omits some clones. Under half of the omission traces to an unresolved V gene where checked; the cause of the rest is unknown. V, J and clone size reflect that table, while D and trimming were determined from the DNA. The sample has roughly 330,000 clones on record, around 87% of them singletons. The ten largest account for less than 6% of the sample.

The investigation overall reported the following: The amount of clinical and demographic metadata varied by source and participant and was provided uncurated.

Comments on this clone: The antigen it binds to is not known. Qualities for individual bases were not recorded, and no much larger clone is one base off.

In the prospective study, participants were about 18 to 90 years old, resided in 24 geographic areas of the United States, and were enrolled through a virtual design. Cohort assignment in the prospective study relied on participant-reported clinical history from a screening survey and a study questionnaire. For ImmuneRACE Cohort 3, a participant was defined as recovered based on two consecutive negative NP/OP PCR tests, clearance by a healthcare professional, or resolution of symptoms. Each participant in the prospective study had whole blood, serum and a nasopharyngeal or oropharyngeal swab collected by mobile phlebotomists. Participants in the prospective study had the option to provide additional blood draws and questionnaires over a roughly two-month period. Blood samples from the prospective study were shipped frozen or at room temperature prior to DNA extraction. Cut back by 0 bases and 10 bases, the V and J ends lie 12 bases apart. The CDR3 goes from the cysteine to the phenylalanine over 13 residues. Of all the DNA, just the CDR3 is kept, 39 bases in frame from base 1.

The specimen was PBMCs or T cells enriched from blood (not recorded which). The source is a woman in her 30s who had recovered from COVID-19. The rearranged segments are TRBV12-3 or TRBV12-4 and TRBJ1-1; TRBD1 could be the D gene, as 6 bases match. The nucleotide sequence reads TGTGCCAGCAGTTTAGCGCTAGCAGGGGCAGCTTTCTTT. It specifies CASSLALAGAAFF.